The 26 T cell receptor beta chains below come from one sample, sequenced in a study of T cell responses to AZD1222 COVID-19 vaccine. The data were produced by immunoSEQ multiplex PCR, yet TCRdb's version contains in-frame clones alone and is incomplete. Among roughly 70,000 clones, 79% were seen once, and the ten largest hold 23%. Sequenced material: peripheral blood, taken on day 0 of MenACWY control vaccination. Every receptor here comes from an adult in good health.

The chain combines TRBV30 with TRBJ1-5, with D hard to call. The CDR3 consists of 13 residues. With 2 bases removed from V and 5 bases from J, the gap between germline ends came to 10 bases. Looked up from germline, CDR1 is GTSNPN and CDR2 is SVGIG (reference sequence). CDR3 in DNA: TGTGCCTGGAGTAAAACTCGGGATCAGCCCCAGCATTTT. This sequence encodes CAWSKTRDQPQHF.

CDR3 nucleotides: TGTGCCAGCAGTGAAGAAAGATCTGGAAACACCATATATTTT. Its protein product is CASSEERSGNTIYF. The rearrangement joins TRBV25-1 to TRBJ1-3, with unresolved D. Germline CDR1 reads MGHDK; CDR2 reads SYGVNS. V lost 2 bases and J lost 1, with 6 bases in between. The CDR3 has 14 residues.

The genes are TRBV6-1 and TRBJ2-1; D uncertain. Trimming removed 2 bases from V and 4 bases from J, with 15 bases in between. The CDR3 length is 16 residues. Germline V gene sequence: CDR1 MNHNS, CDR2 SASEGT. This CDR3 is CASSEMASTFYNEQFF. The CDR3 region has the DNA TGTGCCAGCAGTGAAATGGCTAGTACTTTTTACAATGAGCAGTTCTTC.

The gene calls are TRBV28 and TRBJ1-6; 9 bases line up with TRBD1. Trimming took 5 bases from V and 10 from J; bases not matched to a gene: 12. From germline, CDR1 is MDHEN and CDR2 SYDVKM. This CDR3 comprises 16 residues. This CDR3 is CASSAITGTGRSPLHF. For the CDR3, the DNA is TGTGCCAGCAGTGCGATTACCGGGACAGGGCGGTCACCCCTCCACTTT.

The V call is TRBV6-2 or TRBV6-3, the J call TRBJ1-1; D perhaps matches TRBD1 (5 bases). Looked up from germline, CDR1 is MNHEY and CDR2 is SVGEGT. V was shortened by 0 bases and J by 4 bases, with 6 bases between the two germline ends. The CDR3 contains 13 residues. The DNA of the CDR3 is TGTGCCAGCAGTTACTCGGGGCCCACTGAAGCTTTCTTT. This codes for CASSYSGPTEAFF.

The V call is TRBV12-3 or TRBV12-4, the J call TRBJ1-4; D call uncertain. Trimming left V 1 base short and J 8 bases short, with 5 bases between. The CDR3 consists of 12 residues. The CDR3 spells CASSLGGEKLFF. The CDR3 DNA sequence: TGTGCCAGCAGTTTAGGAGGAGAAAAACTGTTTTTT.

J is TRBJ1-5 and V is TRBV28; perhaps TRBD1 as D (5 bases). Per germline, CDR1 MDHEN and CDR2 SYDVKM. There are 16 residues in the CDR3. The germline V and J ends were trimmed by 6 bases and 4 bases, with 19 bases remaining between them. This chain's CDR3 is CASSSKWGQLNQPQHF. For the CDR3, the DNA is TGTGCCAGCAGCTCGAAATGGGGCCAACTTAATCAGCCCCAGCATTTT.

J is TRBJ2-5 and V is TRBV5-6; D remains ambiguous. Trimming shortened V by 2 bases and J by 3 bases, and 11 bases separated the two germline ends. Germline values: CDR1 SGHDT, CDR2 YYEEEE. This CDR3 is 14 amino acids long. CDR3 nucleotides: TGTGCCAGCAGCTTTGGCCCCGAAAAAGAGACCCAGTACTTC. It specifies CASSFGPEKETQYF.

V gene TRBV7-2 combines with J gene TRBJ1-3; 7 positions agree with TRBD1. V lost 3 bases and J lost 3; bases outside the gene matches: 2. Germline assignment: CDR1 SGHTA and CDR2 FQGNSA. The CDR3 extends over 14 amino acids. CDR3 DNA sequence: TGTGCCAGCAGCTTCCAGGGGGGTGGAAACACCATATATTTT. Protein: CASSFQGGGNTIYF.

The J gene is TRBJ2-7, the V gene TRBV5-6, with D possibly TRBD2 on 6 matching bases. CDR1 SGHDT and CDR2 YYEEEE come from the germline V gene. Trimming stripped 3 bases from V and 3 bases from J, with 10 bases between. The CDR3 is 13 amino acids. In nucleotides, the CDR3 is TGTGCCAGCAGCTCGGGACTGAACTACGAGCAGTACTTC. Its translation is CASSSGLNYEQYF.

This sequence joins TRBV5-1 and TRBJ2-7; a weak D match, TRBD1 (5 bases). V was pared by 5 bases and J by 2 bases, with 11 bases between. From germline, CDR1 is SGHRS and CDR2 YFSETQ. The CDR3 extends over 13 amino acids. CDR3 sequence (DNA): TGCGCCAGCAGAGGGGCCCCCGCCTACGAGCAGTACTTC. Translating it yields CASRGAPAYEQYF.

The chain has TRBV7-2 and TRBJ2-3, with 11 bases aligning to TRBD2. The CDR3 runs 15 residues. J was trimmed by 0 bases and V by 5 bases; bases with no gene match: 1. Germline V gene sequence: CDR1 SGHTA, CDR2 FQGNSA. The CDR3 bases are TGTGCCAGCAGCCGGACTAGCGGGAGCACAGATACGCAGTATTTT. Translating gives CASSRTSGSTDTQYF.

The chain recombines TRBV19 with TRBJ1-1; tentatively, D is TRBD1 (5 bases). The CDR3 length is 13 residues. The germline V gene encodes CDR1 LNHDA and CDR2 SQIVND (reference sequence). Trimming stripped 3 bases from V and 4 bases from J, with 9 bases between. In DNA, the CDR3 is TGTGCCAGTAGTATGCAGGGTAGCACTGAAGCTTTCTTT. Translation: CASSMQGSTEAFF.

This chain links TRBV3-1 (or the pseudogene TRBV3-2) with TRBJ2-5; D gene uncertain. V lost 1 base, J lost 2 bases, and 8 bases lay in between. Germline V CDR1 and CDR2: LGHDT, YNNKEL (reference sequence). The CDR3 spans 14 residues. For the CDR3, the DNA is TGTGCCAGCAGCCAAGGTGCAAGTCAAGAGACCCAGTACTTC. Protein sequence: CASSQGASQETQYF.

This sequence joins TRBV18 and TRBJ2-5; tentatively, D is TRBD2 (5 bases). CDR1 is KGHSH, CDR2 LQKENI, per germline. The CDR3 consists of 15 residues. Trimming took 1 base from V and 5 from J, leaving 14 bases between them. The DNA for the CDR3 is TGTGCCAGCTCACCACTCGTTGGGAGTCCGGAGACCCAGTACTTC. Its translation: CASSPLVGSPETQYF.

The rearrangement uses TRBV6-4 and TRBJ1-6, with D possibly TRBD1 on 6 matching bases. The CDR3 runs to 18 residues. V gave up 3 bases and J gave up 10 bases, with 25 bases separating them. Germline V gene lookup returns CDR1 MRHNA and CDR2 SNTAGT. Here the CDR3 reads CASSEFSGTLFFHSPLHF. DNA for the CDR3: TGTGCCAGCAGTGAGTTCTCCGGGACACTATTCTTTCACTCACCCCTCCACTTT.

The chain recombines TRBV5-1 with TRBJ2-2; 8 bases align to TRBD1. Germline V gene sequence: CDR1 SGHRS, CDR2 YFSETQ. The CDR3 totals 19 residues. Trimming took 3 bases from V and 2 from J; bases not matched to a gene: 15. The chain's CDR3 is CASSWKFPGQEINTGELFF. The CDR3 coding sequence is TGCGCCAGCAGCTGGAAATTCCCGGGACAGGAGATTAACACCGGGGAGCTGTTTTTT.

Here the CDR3 reads CASGGGGTNNEQFF. In nucleotides, the CDR3 is TGTGCCAGCGGAGGCGGGGGGACCAACAATGAGCAGTTCTTC. The chain carries TRBV6-5 and TRBJ2-1, with 8 bases fitting TRBD2. Germline V gene data show CDR1 as MNHEY and CDR2 as SVGAGI. The CDR3 is 14 residues long. The V and J ends lost 8 bases and 5 bases, in that order; junction bases with no gene match: 8.

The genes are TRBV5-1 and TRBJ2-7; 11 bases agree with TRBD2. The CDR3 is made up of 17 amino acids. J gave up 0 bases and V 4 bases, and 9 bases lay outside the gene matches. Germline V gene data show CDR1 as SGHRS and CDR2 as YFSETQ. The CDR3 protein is CASSQTIAGGPSYEQYF. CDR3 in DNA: TGCGCCAGCAGCCAGACCATAGCGGGAGGGCCCTCCTACGAGCAGTACTTC. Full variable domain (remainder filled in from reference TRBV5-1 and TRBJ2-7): KAGVTQTPRYLIKTRGQQVTLSCSPISGHRSVSWYQQTPGQGLQFLFEYFSETQRNKGNFPGRFSGRQFSNSRSEMNVSTLELGDSALYLCASSQTIAGGPSYEQYFGPGTRLTVT.

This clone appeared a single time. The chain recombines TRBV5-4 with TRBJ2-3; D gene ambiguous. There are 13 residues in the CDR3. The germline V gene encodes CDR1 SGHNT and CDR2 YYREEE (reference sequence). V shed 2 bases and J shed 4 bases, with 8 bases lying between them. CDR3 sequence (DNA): TGTGCCAGCAGCTTACGCGGCCCAGATACGCAGTATTTT. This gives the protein CASSLRGPDTQYF. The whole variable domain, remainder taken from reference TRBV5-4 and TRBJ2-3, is ETGVTQSPTHLIKTRGQQVTLRCSSQSGHNTVSWYQQALGQGPQFIFQYYREEENGRGNFPPRFSGLQFPNYSSELNVNALELDDSALYLCASSLRGPDTQYFGPGTRLTVL.

CDR3 nucleotides: TGTGCCAGCAGCAAGTATAGTAGCGGGAGGGCCGAAGAGCAGTTCTTC. Its protein is CASSKYSSGRAEEQFF. The chain has TRBV7-8 and TRBJ2-1, with TRBD2 identical over 11 bases. In germline, CDR1 is SGHVS, CDR2 FQNEAQ. This CDR3 spans 16 amino acids. The V gene end was trimmed by 5 bases and the J gene end by 10 bases; junction bases not matched to a gene: 13.

CDR3 coding DNA: TGTGCCAGCAGTGAGACCAGGAACCCTAATGAAAAACTGTTTTTT. Its translation: CASSETRNPNEKLFF. The gene calls are TRBV25-1 and TRBJ1-4; no firm D call. Germline V gene lookup returns CDR1 MGHDK and CDR2 SYGVNS. The length of the CDR3 is 15 residues. V shed 3 bases and J shed 3 bases, with 11 bases lying between them.

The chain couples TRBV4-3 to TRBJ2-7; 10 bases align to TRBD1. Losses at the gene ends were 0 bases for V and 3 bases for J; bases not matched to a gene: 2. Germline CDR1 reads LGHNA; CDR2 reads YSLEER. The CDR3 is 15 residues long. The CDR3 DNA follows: TGCGCCAGCAGCCAAGATCGGACAGGGGGCTACGAGCAGTACTTC. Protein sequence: CASSQDRTGGYEQYF.

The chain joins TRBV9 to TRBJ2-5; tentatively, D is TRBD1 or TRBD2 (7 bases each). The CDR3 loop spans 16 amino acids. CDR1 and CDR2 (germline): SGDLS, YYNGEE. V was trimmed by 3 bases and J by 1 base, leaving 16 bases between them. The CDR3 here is CASSGGEGAGQETQYF. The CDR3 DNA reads TGTGCCAGCAGCGGCGGGGAGGGGGCGGGCCAAGAGACCCAGTACTTC.

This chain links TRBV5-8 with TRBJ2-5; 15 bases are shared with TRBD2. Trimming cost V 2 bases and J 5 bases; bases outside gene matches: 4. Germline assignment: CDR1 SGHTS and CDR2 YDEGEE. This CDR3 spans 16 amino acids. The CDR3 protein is CASSFGLAGGSETQYF. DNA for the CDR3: TGTGCCAGCAGCTTCGGACTAGCGGGAGGGTCGGAGACCCAGTACTTC.

Written as DNA, the CDR3 is TGCAGCGTGGGGACTAGCGGCTACACCGGGGAGCTGTTTTTT. Protein product: CSVGTSGYTGELFF. The chain is built from TRBV29-1 and TRBJ2-2; 11 bases match TRBD2. CDR3 size: 14 residues. Looked up from germline, CDR1 is SQVTM and CDR2 is ANQGSEA. V trimming: 6 bases; J trimming: 3 bases; junction bases outside the gene matches: 3.